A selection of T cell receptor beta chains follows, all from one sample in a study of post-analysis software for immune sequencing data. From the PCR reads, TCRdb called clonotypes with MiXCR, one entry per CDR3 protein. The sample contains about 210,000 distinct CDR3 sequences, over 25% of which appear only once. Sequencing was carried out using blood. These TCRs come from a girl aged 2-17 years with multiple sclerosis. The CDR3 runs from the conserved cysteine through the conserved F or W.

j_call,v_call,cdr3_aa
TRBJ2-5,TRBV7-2,CASRLERGKETQYF
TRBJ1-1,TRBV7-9,CASSFRGLGNTEAFF
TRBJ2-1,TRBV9,CASSVSVYNEQFF
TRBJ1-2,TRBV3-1,CASSQDRRLYYTF
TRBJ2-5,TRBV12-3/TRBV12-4,CASSKRDHRETQYF
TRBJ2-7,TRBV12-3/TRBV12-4,CASSFTGPISYEQYF
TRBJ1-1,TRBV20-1,CSAGKDRAYAEAFF
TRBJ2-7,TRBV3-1,CASSQGLDRYEQYF
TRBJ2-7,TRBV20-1,CSARVVGGSSYEQYF
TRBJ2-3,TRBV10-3,CAICRDSADTQYF
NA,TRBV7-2,CASSPQGLARETQYF
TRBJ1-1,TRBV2,CASTTGQNTEAFF
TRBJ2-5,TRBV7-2,CAGSFGTGAGETQYF
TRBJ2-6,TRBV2,CASSDGGTGANVLTF